The clone carrying this TCR beta chain has a single count. Its antigen is currently unknown. Sequencing relied on a cDNA template that was reverse transcribed from extracted RNA. Repertoires were generated with immunoSEQ multiplex PCR, while TCRdb's copy carries only in-frame clones and drops some. The table has around 98,000 clones, roughly 47% seen once. The entry originates in a study of CD8+ T cells in alopecia areata. For the study at large: Tofacitinib ran 6 to 18 months, followed by 6 months off drug.

This CDR3 contains 14 residues. CDR1 is SQVTM and CDR2 is ANQGSEA in the germline V gene. The ends were cut back, 2 bases at V and 8 bases at J, with 16 bases in the middle. Alopecia areata patients provided lesional scalp punch biopsies and peripheral blood. Findings of the study overall: An increase in clonality over normal scalp was evident in lesional scalp, especially alopecia totalis/universalis.

The sample taken for sequencing was CD4+ T cells sorted from blood. The chain links TRBV29-1 to TRBJ2-1; possibly TRBD2 for D (5 bases). This clonotype was obtained from a human donor with alopecia areata. The CDR3 here is CSVEKASGNDEQFF. The CDR3 DNA is TGCAGCGTTGAAAAGGCTTCCGGGAACGATGAGCAGTTCTTC.